This is a list of T cell receptor beta chains from one sample in a study of blood T cell repertoires in COVID-19. Sequenced by immunoSEQ multiplex PCR; TCRdb stores in-frame clones only, minus some. This table holds 350,000 to 450,000 clones, roughly 91% found once. Sequenced input: PBMCs or T cells enriched from blood (not recorded which). These receptors were collected from a woman aged 25 to 45 who had recovered from COVID-19. The CDR3 runs from the conserved cysteine through the conserved F or W. D genes are given only for firm matches. Size values are once, few and many counts, or a class for expanded clones, and some rows have none.

clone size,D gene,J gene,V gene,CDR3 DNA,CDR3 protein
-,-,TRBJ1-2,TRBV2,TGTGCCAGCAGTGAGGCCTTACCCATCTATGGCTACACCTTC,CASSEALPIYGYTF
once,-,TRBJ2-5,TRBV3-1/TRBV3-2,TGTGCCAGCAGCCAGCCCTCGAGGGAATTTTGGACCCAGTACTTC,CASSQPSREFWTQYF
-,TRBD1,TRBJ1-1,TRBV4-1,TGCGCCAGCAGCCAGGTGCCGGGACAGGTGGTTACTGAAGCTTTCTTT,CASSQVPGQVVTEAFF
once,TRBD1,TRBJ1-4,TRBV11-2,TGTGCCAGCAGCTCGACAGGGCTCTCTAATGAAAAACTGTTTTTT,CASSSTGLSNEKLFF
-,-,TRBJ1-1,TRBV19,TGTGCCAGTAGTAATGCGGGGTTTGGCGGCAAGGAAGAAGCTTTCTTT,CASSNAGFGGKEEAFF
-,TRBD1,TRBJ1-2,TRBV7-2,TGTGCCAGCAGTCCAATTTACAGGGGGCTAGGCTATGGCTACACCTTC,CASSPIYRGLGYGYTF
once,-,TRBJ2-1,TRBV9,TGTGCCAGCAGCCCGCGCGAGGGATCCTACAATGAGCAGTTCTTC,CASSPREGSYNEQFF
-,TRBD1,TRBJ1-3,TRBV9,TGTGCCAGCAGCGTAGCTGGGACAGGGATCTCTGGAAACACCATATATTTT,CASSVAGTGISGNTIYF
-,-,TRBJ2-1,TRBV28,TGTGCCAGCAACTGGGGGCGGAACAATGAGCAGTTCTTC,CASNWGRNNEQFF
-,TRBD1,TRBJ2-3,TRBV6-2/TRBV6-3,TGTGCCAGCAGTTACCCCACAGGGGGCTCTGTTACGCAGTATTTT,CASSYPTGGSVTQYF
-,TRBD1,TRBJ1-1,TRBV7-9,TGTGCCAGCAGCTTGGGGACCGGGACAGGGTACATATCTGAAGCTTTCTTT,CASSLGTGTGYISEAFF
once,TRBD1,TRBJ1-1,TRBV19,TGTGCCAGTAGTGTACAGGGGGCGGTCACTGAAGCTTTCTTT,CASSVQGAVTEAFF
-,-,TRBJ1-1,TRBV12-3/TRBV12-4,TGTGCCAGCAGTCCCACCCCCCTCGGGGAAGCTTTCTTT,CASSPTPLGEAFF
-,-,TRBJ2-7,TRBV7-9,TGTGCCAGCAGCTCTCTAGTTGGCTACGAGCAGTACTTC,CASSSLVGYEQYF
-,TRBD1,TRBJ1-3,TRBV29-1,TGCAGCGTTGCGGCAGGGGGCAACGGAAACACCATATATTTT,CSVAAGGNGNTIYF
once,-,TRBJ2-3,TRBV11-2,TGTGCCAGCAGCGCACCCATTTCCGGGAGCAGCACAGATACGCAGTATTTT,CASSAPISGSSTDTQYF
-,-,TRBJ2-2,TRBV10-1,TGCGCCAGCAGTGAAGGTACAGGCGACACCGGGGAGCTGTTTTTT,CASSEGTGDTGELFF
-,-,TRBJ2-3,TRBV5-4,TGTGCCAGCAGCTTGGAGGGGGATACGCAGTATTTT,CASSLEGDTQYF
-,-,TRBJ2-1,TRBV24-1,TGTGCCACCAGTGATTCGGCTACAGGCTACAATGAGCAGTTCTTC,CATSDSATGYNEQFF
once,-,TRBJ1-2,TRBV30,TGTGCCTGGAGCCAGGGTATTTCATACTATGGCTACACCTTC,CAWSQGISYYGYTF
few,-,TRBJ2-7,TRBV5-1,TGCGCCAGCAGCCCTGACCCGGCAGGGAAGGACTACGAGCAGTACTTC,CASSPDPAGKDYEQYF
-,-,TRBJ2-7,TRBV9,TGTGCCAGCAGCGTAGGCCAGGGAATAGCCTACGAGCAGTACTTC,CASSVGQGIAYEQYF
-,TRBD2,TRBJ2-4,TRBV19,TGTGCCAGTAGTAGACTAGCGGGAGATTACATTCAGTACTTC,CASSRLAGDYIQYF
few,-,TRBJ2-7,TRBV30,TGTGCCTGGGCTACCGCAGACAGATTGTCCTACGAGCAGTACTTC,CAWATADRLSYEQYF
-,-,TRBJ1-5,TRBV5-1,TGCGCCAGCAGTCCCGACAGCTTTAATCAGCCCCAGCATTTT,CASSPDSFNQPQHF
-,TRBD1,TRBJ2-4,TRBV28,TGTGCCAGCAGTTCCCGTGACAGGGCCTTATCTCTAGCCAAAAACATTCAGTACTTC,CASSSRDRALSLAKNIQYF
-,TRBD1,TRBJ2-5,TRBV7-8,TGTGCCAGCAGCTTCGGGACAGGGGCGGGGGAGACCCAGTACTTC,CASSFGTGAGETQYF
-,-,TRBJ2-5,TRBV18,TGTGCCAGCTCACCGTTAGGAGGTCAAGAGACCCAGTACTTC,CASSPLGGQETQYF
-,TRBD1,TRBJ1-1,TRBV5-4,TGTGCCAGCAGCTCCCCGGGACAGCCGAACACTGAAGCTTTCTTT,CASSSPGQPNTEAFF
-,-,TRBJ2-7,TRBV27,TGTGCCAGCAGCCGTAAGACCGGTCTCCGCGGCGAGCAGTACTTC,CASSRKTGLRGEQYF
-,TRBD1,TRBJ1-2,TRBV29-1,TGCAGCGCCTGGACAGGCGGAACCTACGGCTACACCTTC,CSAWTGGTYGYTF
-,-,TRBJ1-1,TRBV11-2,TGTGCCAGCAGCGAAACCCCGGAGTTGCCGAACACTGAAGCTTTCTTT,CASSETPELPNTEAFF